The subject of this entry is one TCR beta chain. The antigen remains undetermined. TCRdb re-called the reads through MiXCR, storing one row per CDR3 protein. Among around 19,000 distinct CDR3 sequences listed, roughly two fifths were seen once. This sample is drawn from a study of T cell repertoires in cytomegalovirus infection. The wider study: From public TCR beta signatures came an indication of both CMV infection and matching HLA type. General study points: Summed frequency of shared TCR beta families picked out CMV carriers who also had the relevant HLA.

The CDR3 is 15 amino acids. Per the germline V gene, CDR1 is MNHEY and CDR2 is SVGAGI. The V end was cut by 0 bases, the J end by 5 bases, with 13 bases between. The source is a human donor in good health (CMV status not recorded). Some clones in this sample may be carry-over from other donors' samples. J is TRBJ1-2 and V is TRBV6-5; possible D gene TRBD1, 6 bases. Sample: CD8+ T cells from cultured PBMCs, taken from culture after CMV antigen stimulation. The CDR3 DNA is TGTGCCAGCAGTTACTCGTCAGGGGAAGGGTATGGCTACACCTTC. It translates to CASSYSSGEGYGYTF.